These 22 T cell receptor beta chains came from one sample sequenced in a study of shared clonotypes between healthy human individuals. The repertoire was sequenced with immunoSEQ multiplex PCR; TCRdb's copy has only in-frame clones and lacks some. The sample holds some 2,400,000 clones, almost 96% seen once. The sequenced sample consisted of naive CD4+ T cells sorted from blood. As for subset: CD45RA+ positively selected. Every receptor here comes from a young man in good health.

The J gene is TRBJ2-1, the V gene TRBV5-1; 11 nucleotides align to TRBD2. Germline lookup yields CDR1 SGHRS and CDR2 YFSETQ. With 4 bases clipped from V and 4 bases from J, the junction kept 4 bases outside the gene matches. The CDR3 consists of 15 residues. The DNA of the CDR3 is TGCGCCAGCAGCGACGGGACTAGCGGTTACAATGAGCAGTTCTTC. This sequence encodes CASSDGTSGYNEQFF.

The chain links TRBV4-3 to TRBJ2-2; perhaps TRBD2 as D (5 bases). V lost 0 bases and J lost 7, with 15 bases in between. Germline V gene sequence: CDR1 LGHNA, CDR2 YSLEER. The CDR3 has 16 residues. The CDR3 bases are TGCGCCAGCAGCCAAGATCCCGCTAGCATAGGCGGGGAGCTGTTTTTT. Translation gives CASSQDPASIGGELFF.

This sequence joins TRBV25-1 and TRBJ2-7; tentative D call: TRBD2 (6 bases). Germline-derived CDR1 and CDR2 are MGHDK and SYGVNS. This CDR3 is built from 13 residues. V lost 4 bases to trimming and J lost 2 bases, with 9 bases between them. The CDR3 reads CASSVGGPYEQYF. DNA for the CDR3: TGTGCCAGCAGTGTCGGGGGTCCCTACGAGCAGTACTTC.

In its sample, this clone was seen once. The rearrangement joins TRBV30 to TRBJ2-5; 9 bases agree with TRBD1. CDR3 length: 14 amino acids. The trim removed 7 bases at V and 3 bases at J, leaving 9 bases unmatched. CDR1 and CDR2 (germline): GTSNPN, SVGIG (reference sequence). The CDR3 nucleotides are TGTGCCTCCGGACAGGGGAAGGGGGAAGAGACCCAGTACTTC. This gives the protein CASGQGKGEETQYF.

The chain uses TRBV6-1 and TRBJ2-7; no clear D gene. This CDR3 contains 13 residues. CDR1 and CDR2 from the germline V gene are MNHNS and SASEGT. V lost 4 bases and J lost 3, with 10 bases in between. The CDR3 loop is CASSVQEHYEQYF. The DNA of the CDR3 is TGTGCCAGCAGTGTCCAAGAGCACTACGAGCAGTACTTC.

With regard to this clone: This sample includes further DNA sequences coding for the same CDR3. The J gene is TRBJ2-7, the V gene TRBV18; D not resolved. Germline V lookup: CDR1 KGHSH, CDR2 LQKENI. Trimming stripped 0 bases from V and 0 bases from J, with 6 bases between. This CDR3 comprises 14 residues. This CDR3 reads CASSPPTPSYEQYF. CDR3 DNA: TGTGCCAGCTCACCACCAACACCCTCCTACGAGCAGTACTTC.

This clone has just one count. CDR3 in amino acids: CASYADTQYF. The CDR3, as DNA: TGTGCCTCCTACGCAGATACGCAGTATTTT. This chain joins TRBV7-9 and TRBJ2-3; D gene ambiguous. Germline CDR1 is SEHNR and CDR2 is FQNEAQ (reference sequence). V lost 11 bases to trimming and J lost 4 bases, with 7 bases between them. There are 10 residues in the CDR3.

As DNA, the CDR3 is TGTGCCAGCAGCGCCCGGCAGGGGCCGGATTCACCCCTCCACTTT. This translates into CASSARQGPDSPLHF. This chain links TRBV9 with TRBJ1-6, with D perhaps TRBD1 (6 bases). This CDR3 is 15 amino acids long. The V and J ends lost 3 bases and 8 bases respectively, with 15 bases between them. Germline CDR1 reads SGDLS; CDR2 reads YYNGEE.

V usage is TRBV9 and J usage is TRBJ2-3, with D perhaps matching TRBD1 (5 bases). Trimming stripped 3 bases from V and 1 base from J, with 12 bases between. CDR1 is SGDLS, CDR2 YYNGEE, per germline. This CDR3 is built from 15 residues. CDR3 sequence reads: CASSAQGFGTDTQYF. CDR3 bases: TGTGCCAGCAGCGCCCAGGGCTTCGGCACAGATACGCAGTATTTT.

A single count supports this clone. The CDR3 DNA reads TGTGCCTGGATAAGGGACAGCCGAAAGTACTTC. Its protein product is CAWIRDSRKYF. The chain combines TRBV30 with TRBJ2-5; 7 bases are shared with TRBD1. There are 11 residues in the CDR3. From germline, CDR1 is GTSNPN and CDR2 SVGIG (reference sequence). Germline trimming cut 4 bases from V and 12 bases from J; bases unmatched to any gene: 8.

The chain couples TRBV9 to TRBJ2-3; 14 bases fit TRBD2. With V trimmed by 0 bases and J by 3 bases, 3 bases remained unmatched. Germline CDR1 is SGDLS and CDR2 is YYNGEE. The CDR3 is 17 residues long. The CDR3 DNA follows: TGTGCCAGCAGCGTAGGACTAGCGGGAGGGCCAACAGATACGCAGTATTTT. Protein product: CASSVGLAGGPTDTQYF.

For the CDR3, the DNA is TGTGCCAGCAGCCTTAGGGACGGACTAGCGGAAAATGAGCAGTTCTTC. This translates into CASSLRDGLAENEQFF. The chain uses TRBV7-6 and TRBJ2-1; TRBD2 aligns across 10 bases. The CDR3 has 16 residues. V gave up 5 bases and J gave up 7 bases; unmatched junction bases: 11. Germline CDR1 is SGHVS and CDR2 is FNYEAQ.

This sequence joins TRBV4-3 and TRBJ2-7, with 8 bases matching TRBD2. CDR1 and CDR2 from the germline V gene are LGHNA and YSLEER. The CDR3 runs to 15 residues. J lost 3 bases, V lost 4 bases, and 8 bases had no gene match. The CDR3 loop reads CASSRGTSGFYEQYF. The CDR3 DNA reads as TGCGCCAGCAGCCGAGGCACTAGCGGTTTCTACGAGCAGTACTTC.

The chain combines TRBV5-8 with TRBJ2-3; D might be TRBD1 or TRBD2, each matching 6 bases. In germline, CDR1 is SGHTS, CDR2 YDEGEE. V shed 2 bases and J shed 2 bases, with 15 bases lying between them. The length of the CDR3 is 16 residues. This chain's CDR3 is CASSFRGVRSTDTQYF. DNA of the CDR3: TGTGCCAGCAGCTTTAGGGGGGTAAGATCCACAGATACGCAGTATTTT. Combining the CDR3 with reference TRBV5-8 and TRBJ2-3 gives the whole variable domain EAGVTQSPTHLIKTRGQQATLRCSPISGHTSVYWYQQALGLGLQFLLWYDEGEERNRGNFPPRFSGRQFPNYSSELNVNALELEDSALYLCASSFRGVRSTDTQYFGPGTRLTVL.

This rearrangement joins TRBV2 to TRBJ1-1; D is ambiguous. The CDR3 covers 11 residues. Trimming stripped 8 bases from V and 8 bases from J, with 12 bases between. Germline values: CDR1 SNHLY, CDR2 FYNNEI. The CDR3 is CASSVGFEAFF. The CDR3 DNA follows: TGTGCCAGCTCCGTCGGGTTCGAAGCTTTCTTT.

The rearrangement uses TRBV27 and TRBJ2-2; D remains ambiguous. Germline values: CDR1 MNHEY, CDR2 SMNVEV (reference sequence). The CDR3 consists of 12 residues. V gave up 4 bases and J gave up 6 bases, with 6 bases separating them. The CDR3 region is CASSSWAGELFF. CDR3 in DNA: TGTGCCAGCAGTTCTTGGGCCGGGGAGCTGTTTTTT.

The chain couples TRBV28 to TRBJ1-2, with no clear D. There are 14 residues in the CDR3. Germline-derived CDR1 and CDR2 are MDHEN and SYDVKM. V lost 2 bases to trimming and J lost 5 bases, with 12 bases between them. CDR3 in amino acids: CASSLRAVLYGYTF. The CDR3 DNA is TGTGCCAGCAGTTTACGGGCGGTCCTTTATGGCTACACCTTC.

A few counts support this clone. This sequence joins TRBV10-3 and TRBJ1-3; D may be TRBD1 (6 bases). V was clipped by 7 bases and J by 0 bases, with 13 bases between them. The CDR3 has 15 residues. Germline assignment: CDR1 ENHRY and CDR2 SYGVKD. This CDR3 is CAITPDRPSGNTIYF. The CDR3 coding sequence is TGTGCCATCACCCCGGACAGACCCTCTGGAAACACCATATATTTT.

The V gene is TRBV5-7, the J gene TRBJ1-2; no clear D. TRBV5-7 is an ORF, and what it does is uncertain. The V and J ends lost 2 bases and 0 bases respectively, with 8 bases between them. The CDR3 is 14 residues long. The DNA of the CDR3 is TGTGCCAGCAGCTTAGGCAGGACTAACTATGGCTACACCTTC. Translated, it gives CASSLGRTNYGYTF.

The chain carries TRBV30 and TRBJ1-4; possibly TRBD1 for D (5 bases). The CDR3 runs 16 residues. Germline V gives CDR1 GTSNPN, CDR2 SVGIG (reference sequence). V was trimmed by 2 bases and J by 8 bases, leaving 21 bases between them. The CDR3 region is CAWSPHSGPGNEKLFF. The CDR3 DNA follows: TGTGCCTGGAGTCCACATAGCGGGCCAGGGAACGAAAAACTGTTTTTT.

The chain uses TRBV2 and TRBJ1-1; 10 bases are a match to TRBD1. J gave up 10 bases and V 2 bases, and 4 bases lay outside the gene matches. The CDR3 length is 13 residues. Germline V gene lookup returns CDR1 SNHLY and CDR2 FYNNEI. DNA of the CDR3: TGTGCCAGCAGTGAAACCGGACAGGGGGTAGCTTTCTTT. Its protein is CASSETGQGVAFF.

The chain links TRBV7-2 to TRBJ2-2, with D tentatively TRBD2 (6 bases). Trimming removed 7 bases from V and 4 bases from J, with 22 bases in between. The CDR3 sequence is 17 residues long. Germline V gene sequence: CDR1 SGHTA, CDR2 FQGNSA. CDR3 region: CASTIIGGTRVTGELFF. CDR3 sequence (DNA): TGTGCCAGCACCATCATTGGGGGGACGCGAGTCACCGGGGAGCTGTTTTTT.